This T cell receptor beta chain came from a study of blood T cell repertoires in COVID-19. Profiling relied on immunoSEQ multiplex PCR, and the TCRdb table lists in-frame clones only, not all of them. Of about 69,000 clones in the sample, roughly three quarters were seen once. This CDR3 has 15 residues. V dropped 4 bases and J dropped 0 bases, with 7 bases sitting between them. Germline values: CDR1 LGHNA, CDR2 YSLEER. Sequencing was done on a sample of peripheral blood. This sequence originates from a man aged 55-75 years with acute or convalescent COVID-19. V is TRBV4-3 and J is TRBJ2-6; D unresolved. CDR3 protein: CASSPGYSGANVLTF. As DNA, the CDR3 is TGCGCCAGCAGCCCGGGTTACTCTGGGGCCAACGTCCTGACTTTC.